This is a list of T cell receptor beta chains from one sample in a study of identical twins. TCRdb ran MiXCR on the 5' RACE reads and lists one entry per CDR3 protein. In the table there are some 440,000 distinct CDR3 sequences, 20% to 25% of which are singletons. These data are also associated with another study on T cells expressing NK-cell markers.

Sequencing used CD4+ T cells sorted from blood. These receptors were collected from a woman in her late teens or twenties in good health. The CDR3 runs from the conserved cysteine through the conserved F or W. Fields, in order: V gene, clone size, J gene, CDR3 protein. Expanded clones get a size class; other rows say once, few or many, or leave the size out.

v_call: TRBV5-6; clone_size: few; j_call: TRBJ2-5; cdr3_aa: CASSPGSIGETQYF
v_call: TRBV7-9; clone_size: NA; j_call: TRBJ1-1; cdr3_aa: CASSRGQGLPEAFF
v_call: TRBV5-6; clone_size: many; j_call: TRBJ2-3; cdr3_aa: CASSLVGRGTDTQYF
v_call: TRBV7-9; clone_size: NA; j_call: TRBJ2-3; cdr3_aa: CASSLFDVAGGSTQYF
v_call: TRBV19; clone_size: NA; j_call: TRBJ2-1; cdr3_aa: CASSVFPGTGVYNEQFF
v_call: TRBV5-1; clone_size: NA; j_call: TRBJ2-7; cdr3_aa: CASSFMVSGSHSYEQYF
v_call: TRBV6-1; clone_size: NA; j_call: TRBJ2-1; cdr3_aa: CASCSMGTSGNEQFF
v_call: TRBV6-4; clone_size: NA; j_call: TRBJ2-1; cdr3_aa: CASSPDRERGLYNEQFF
v_call: TRBV2; clone_size: few; j_call: TRBJ2-7; cdr3_aa: CASGLVGNSYEQYF
v_call: TRBV20-1; clone_size: NA; j_call: TRBJ1-2; cdr3_aa: CSASQGPYGYTF